This is a list of T cell receptor beta chains from one sample in a study of PD-1 blockade in classical Hodgkin lymphoma. The method was immunoSEQ multiplex PCR; TCRdb's version includes in-frame clones alone and lacks a portion of them. The sample carries approximately 61,000 clones, 87% recorded once. Sequenced material: peripheral blood mononuclear cells (PBMCs), taken before the fourth cycle of nivolumab. The receptors stem from a human donor with classical Hodgkin lymphoma. Each CDR3 is given with its conserved first and last residue. D genes are given only for firm matches. A row's size may be missing; if present it is once, few, many or a size class.

>-|-|TRBJ2-7|TRBV6-1
TGTGCCAGCAGCCGACAGGACGACTACGAGCAGTACTTC
CASSRQDDYEQYF
>-|TRBD1|TRBJ1-2|TRBV7-2
TGTGCCAGCAGCCATAAGGAGACAGGGGCCTTCGGCTACACCTTC
CASSHKETGAFGYTF
>-|-|TRBJ2-2|TRBV2
TGTGCCAGCAGAGACCGCCCGAACACCGGGGAGCTGTTTTTT
CASRDRPNTGELFF
>-|-|TRBJ1-4|TRBV6-1
TGTGCCAGCACAGGCAGTAATGAAAAACTGTTTTTT
CASTGSNEKLFF
>-|-|TRBJ2-2|TRBV5-4
TGTGCCAGCAGCTTGGAAGGGGCCGAGACCGGGGAGCTGTTTTTT
CASSLEGAETGELFF
>-|TRBD2|TRBJ2-6|TRBV5-1
TGCGCCAGCAGCTTGGGAACTAGCGCGTTCTCTGGGGCCAACGTCCTGACTTTC
CASSLGTSAFSGANVLTF
>few|-|TRBJ1-1|TRBV29-1
TGCAGCGTTGACTTTCCGGTCACTGAAGCTTTCTTT
CSVDFPVTEAFF
>few|-|TRBJ1-2|TRBV30
TGTGCCTGGAGAGGTAGGCAAGACTATGGCTACACCTTC
CAWRGRQDYGYTF
>-|-|TRBJ2-7|TRBV5-1
TGCGCCAGCAGCTTGGATCCGGCGAGCTACTACGAGCAGTACTTC
CASSLDPASYYEQYF
>few|TRBD2|TRBJ2-7|TRBV5-1
TGCGCCAGCAGCTTGGTTGCAACGGGGGGGAGGTACGAGCAGTACTTC
CASSLVATGGRYEQYF